The count of the clone carrying this T cell receptor (beta chain) is one. The sample originates from a study of blood T cell repertoires in COVID-19. Study-wide background: The study drew acute and convalescent COVID-19 samples from the United States, Italy and Spain. T cells, B-cell-depleted T cells, or PBMCs provided the cDNA or gDNA that served as material.

Original handling: Amplification of reference gene primers was used by the study to estimate nucleated cell counts. Measured with immunoSEQ multiplex PCR; TCRdb has only the in-frame clones, and not every one. The DNA gave D and trimming, while V, J and clone size come from that table. The table has about 190,000 clones, approximately 82% seen once; the top ten hold under 12%. The sequence came from a woman of 80 years or more with active or convalescent COVID-19. What was sequenced was peripheral blood.

The CDR3 DNA follows: TGTGCCAGCTCACCTCCTTCGGCGGGACCCACAGATACGCAGTATTTT. Amino acid sequence: CASSPPSAGPTDTQYF. The V and J genes are TRBV18 and TRBJ2-3, with a weak D call TRBD2 (6 bases). Germline V gives CDR1 KGHSH, CDR2 LQKENI. The length of the CDR3 is 16 residues. V lost 3 bases and J lost 2, with 15 bases in between.